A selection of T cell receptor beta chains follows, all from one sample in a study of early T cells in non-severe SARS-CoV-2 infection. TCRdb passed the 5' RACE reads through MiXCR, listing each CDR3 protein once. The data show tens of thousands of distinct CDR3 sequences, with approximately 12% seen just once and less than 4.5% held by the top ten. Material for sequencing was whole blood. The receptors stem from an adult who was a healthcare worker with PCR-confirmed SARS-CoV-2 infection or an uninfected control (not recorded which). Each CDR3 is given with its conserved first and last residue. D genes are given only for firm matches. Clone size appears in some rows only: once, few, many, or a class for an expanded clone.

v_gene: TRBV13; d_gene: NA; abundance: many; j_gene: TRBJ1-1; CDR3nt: TGTGCCAGCAGCTTTGGCCTCCTACCTGAAGCTTTCTTT; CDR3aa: CASSFGLLPEAFF
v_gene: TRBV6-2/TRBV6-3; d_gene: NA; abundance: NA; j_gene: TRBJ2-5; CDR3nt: TGTGCCAGCAGTTTAGTCGGCGGGGGCGATCAAGAGACCCAGTACTTC; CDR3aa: CASSLVGGGDQETQYF
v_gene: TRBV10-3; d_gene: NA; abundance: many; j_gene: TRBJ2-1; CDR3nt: TGTGCCATCAGTTCCCAGGCCTACAATGAGCAGTTCTTC; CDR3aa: CAISSQAYNEQFF
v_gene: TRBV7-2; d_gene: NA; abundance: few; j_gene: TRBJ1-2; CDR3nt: TGTGCCAGCAGCCCATCACTGGAGTTCTACTTC; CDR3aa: CASSPSLEFYF
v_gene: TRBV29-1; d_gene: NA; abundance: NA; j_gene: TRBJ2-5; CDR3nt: TGCAGCGTTGATTTGTTTGGCAGGGCCGAGACCCAGTACTTC; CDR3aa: CSVDLFGRAETQYF
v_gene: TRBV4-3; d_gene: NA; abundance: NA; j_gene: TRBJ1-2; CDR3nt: TGCGCCAGCAGCCAAGATGAGGAGGGCTACACCTTC; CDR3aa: CASSQDEEGYTF
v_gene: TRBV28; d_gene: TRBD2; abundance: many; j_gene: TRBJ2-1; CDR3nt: TGTGCCAGCAGTCCCCACGGTCGGGAGGGTTCGTTCTTC; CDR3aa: CASSPHGREGSFF
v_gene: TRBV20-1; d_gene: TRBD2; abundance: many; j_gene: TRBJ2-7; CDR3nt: TGCAGTGCTAGATCCACATCCGGGACTAGAATCTACGAGCAGTACTTC; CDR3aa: CSARSTSGTRIYEQYF
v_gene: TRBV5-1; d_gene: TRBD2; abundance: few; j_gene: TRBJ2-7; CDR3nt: TGCGCCAGCAGCTTCCTAGCGGGGGCAACCTACGAGCAGTACTTC; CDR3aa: CASSFLAGATYEQYF
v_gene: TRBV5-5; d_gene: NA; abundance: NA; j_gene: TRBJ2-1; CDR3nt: TGTGCCAGCAGCTTGGTTTCGACACCCAGCTCCTACAATGAGCAGTTCTTC; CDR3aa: CASSLVSTPSSYNEQFF
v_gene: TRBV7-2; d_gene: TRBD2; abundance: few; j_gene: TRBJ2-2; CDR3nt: TGTGCCAGCACCCCGCGAACTAGCGGGAGGTGGGAGGGCACCGGGGAGCTGTTTTTT; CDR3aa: CASTPRTSGRWEGTGELFF
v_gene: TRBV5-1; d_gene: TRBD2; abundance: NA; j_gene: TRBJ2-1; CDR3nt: TGCGCCAGCAGCTTGTTAACGGGACTAGCGGGGTTCGAGCAGTTCTTC; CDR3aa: CASSLLTGLAGFEQFF
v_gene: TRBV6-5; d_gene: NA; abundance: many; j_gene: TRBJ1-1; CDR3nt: TGTGCCAGCAGTTACTCGTACGCTATGAACACTGAAGCTTTCTTT; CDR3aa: CASSYSYAMNTEAFF
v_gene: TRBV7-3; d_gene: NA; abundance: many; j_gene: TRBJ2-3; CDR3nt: TGTGCCAGCAGCTTAATAGCGGCAGATACGCAGTATTTT; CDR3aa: CASSLIAADTQYF
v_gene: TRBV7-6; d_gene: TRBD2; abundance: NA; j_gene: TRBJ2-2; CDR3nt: TGTGCCAGCAGCTTATCGGCGGGGGTCGGGGAGCTGTTTTTT; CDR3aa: CASSLSAGVGELFF
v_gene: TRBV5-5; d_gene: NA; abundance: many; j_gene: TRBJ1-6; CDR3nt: TGTGCCAGCAGCCCGTGGGGGGCAAATTCACCCCTCCACTTT; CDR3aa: CASSPWGANSPLHF
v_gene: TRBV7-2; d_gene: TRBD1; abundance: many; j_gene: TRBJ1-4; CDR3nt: TGTGCCAGCAGACGGCGACAGGGAAGTGAAAAACTGTTTTTT; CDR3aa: CASRRRQGSEKLFF
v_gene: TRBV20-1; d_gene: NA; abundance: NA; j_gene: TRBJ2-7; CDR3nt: TGCAGTGCTAGACAGGGAGCAGGGGCGGCGGGGTATCCCTACGAGCAGTACTTC; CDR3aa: CSARQGAGAAGYPYEQYF
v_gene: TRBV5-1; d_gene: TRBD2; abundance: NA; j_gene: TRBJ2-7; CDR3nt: TGCGCCAGCAGCTTCGGGACTAGCGGGGACGAGCAGTACTTC; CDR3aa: CASSFGTSGDEQYF
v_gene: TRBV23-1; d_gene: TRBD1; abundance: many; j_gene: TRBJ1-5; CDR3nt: TGCGCCAGCAGTCAACCTCCGTTCCCGGACAGGGCGGTGGGTCAGCCCCAGCATTTT; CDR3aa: CASSQPPFPDRAVGQPQHF
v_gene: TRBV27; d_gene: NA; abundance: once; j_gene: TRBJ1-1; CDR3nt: TGTGCCAGCAGTTCGTACGGCGTGAACACTGAAGCTTTCTTT; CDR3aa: CASSSYGVNTEAFF
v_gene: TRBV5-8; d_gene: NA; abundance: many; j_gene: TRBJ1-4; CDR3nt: TGTGCCAGCAATCCCCCGACAGATATTAATGAAAAACTGTTTTTT; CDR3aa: CASNPPTDINEKLFF
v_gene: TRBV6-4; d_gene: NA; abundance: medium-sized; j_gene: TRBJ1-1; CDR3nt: TGTGCCAGCAGTGACTCAGGGGAGTCTGAAGCTTTCTTT; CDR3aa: CASSDSGESEAFF
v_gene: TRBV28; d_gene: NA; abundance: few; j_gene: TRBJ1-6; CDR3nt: TGTGCCAGCAGTTTATTTGGGACAAATTCACCCCTCCACTTT; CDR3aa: CASSLFGTNSPLHF
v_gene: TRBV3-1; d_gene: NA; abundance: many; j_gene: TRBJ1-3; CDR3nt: TGTGCCAGCAGCCAGGGCAGGGGTGCTTTAAACACCATATATTTT; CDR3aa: CASSQGRGALNTIYF
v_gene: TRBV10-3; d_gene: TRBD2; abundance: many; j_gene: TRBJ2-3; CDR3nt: TGTGCCACACCCCGGGCTAGCGGGGCCACTAGCACAGATACGCAGTATTTT; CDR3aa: CATPRASGATSTDTQYF
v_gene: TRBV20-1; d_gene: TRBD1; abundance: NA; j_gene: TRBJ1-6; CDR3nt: TGCAGTGCTAGGGGCAACAGGGGGAACTATAATTCACCCCTCCACTTT; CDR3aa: CSARGNRGNYNSPLHF
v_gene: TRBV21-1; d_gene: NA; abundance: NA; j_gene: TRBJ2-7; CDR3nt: TGTGCCAGCAGCTTCCGGGACAGGGTCTACGAGCAGTACTTC; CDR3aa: CASSFRDRVYEQYF
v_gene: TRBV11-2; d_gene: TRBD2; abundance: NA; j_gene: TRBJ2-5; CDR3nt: TGTGCCAGCAGCCGAACGGGACTAGATCCTGCGAAGGAGACCCAGTACTTC; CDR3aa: CASSRTGLDPAKETQYF
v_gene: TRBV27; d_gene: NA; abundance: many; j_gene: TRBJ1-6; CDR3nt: TGTGCCAGCAGTTCCCGGACTGTTCATTCACCCCTCCACTTT; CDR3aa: CASSSRTVHSPLHF
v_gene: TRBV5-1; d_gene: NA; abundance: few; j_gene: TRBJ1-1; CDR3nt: TGCGCCAGCAGCTTGCAGGGAGTTGCTGAAGCTTTCTTT; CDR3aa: CASSLQGVAEAFF
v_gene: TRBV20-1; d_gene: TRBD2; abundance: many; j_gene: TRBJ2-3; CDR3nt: TGCAGTGCATACCCCCCGCGTAGCGGGGTTTTAGATACGCAGTATTTT; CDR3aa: CSAYPPRSGVLDTQYF
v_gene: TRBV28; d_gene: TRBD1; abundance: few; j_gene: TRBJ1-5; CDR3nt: TGTGCCAGCAGCCTGACAGGGTATGATAGCAATCAGCCCCAGCATTTT; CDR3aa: CASSLTGYDSNQPQHF